A single sample gave rise to the 15 T cell receptor beta chains below, sequenced in a study of CD8 T cells in ankylosing spondylitis. From the 5' RACE reads, TCRdb called clonotypes with MiXCR, one entry per CDR3 protein. The sample has about 240,000 distinct CDR3 sequences, roughly 10% seen once. The sequenced sample consisted of blood, either unsorted or a sorted T cell fraction (not recorded which). The receptors come from a male donor with ankylosing spondylitis or in good health (not recorded which).

This clonotype was seen ten or more times. V usage is TRBV24-1 and J usage is TRBJ1-2; 9 bases map to TRBD1. This CDR3 is built from 15 residues. Trimming removed 9 bases from V and 3 bases from J; junction bases left unmatched: 10. The germline V gene has CDR1 KGHDR and CDR2 SFDVKD. The CDR3 reads CATHGTGSIDYGYTF. The CDR3 DNA reads as TGTGCCACCCACGGGACAGGGTCGATCGACTATGGCTACACCTTC.

This clonotype was seen at least ten times. The genes are TRBV12-3 or TRBV12-4 and TRBJ1-2, with D possibly TRBD1 on 5 matching bases. V lost 4 bases to trimming and J lost 2 bases, with 5 bases between them. There are 12 residues in the CDR3. Written as DNA, the CDR3 is TGTGCCAGCAGTTCAGGGAACTATGGCTACACCTTC. The encoded protein is CASSSGNYGYTF.

The CDR3 sequence: CASSFLGGDEQYF. CDR3 DNA: TGTGCCAGCAGTTTTCTCGGAGGGGACGAGCAGTACTTC. The genes are TRBV12-3 or TRBV12-4 and TRBJ2-7; the D gene is possibly TRBD2 (6 bases). V was cut by 3 bases and J by 5 bases, with 11 bases left in between. The CDR3 is 13 amino acids.

V usage is TRBV7-3 and J usage is TRBJ1-6; D gene uncertain. This CDR3 contains 18 residues. V gave up 0 bases and J gave up 0 bases, with 12 bases separating them. Germline loops: CDR1 SGHTA, CDR2 FQGTGA. Written as DNA, the CDR3 is TGTGCCAGCAGCTTAACTTCAGCATTATACTCCTATAATTCACCCCTCCACTTT. Residues: CASSLTSALYSYNSPLHF.

This clonotype has ten or more counts. This chain uses TRBV20-1 with TRBJ2-4; 12 bases fit TRBD2. The CDR3 sequence is 18 residues long. The germline V gene encodes CDR1 DFQATT and CDR2 SNEGSKA (reference sequence). With 6 bases clipped from V and 3 bases from J, the junction kept 15 bases outside the gene matches. In DNA form, the CDR3 reads TGCAGTGCCGCGAGGAGGACTAGCGGGAACTGGGGCAAAAACATTCAGTACTTC. Translating it yields CSAARRTSGNWGKNIQYF.

The gene calls are TRBV6-2 or TRBV6-3 and TRBJ1-2, with D tentatively TRBD1 (5 bases). The germline gives CDR1 MNHEY, CDR2 SVGEGT. This CDR3 spans 13 amino acids. V was pared by 5 bases and J by 5 bases, with 12 bases between. This CDR3 is CASSPPGPYGYTF. The CDR3 bases are TGTGCCAGCAGTCCACCGGGGCCATATGGCTACACCTTC.

This clonotype was seen a few times. The CDR3 loop is CASSTSTGTLYGYTF. The DNA of the CDR3 is TGCGCCAGCAGTACTTCTACCGGGACTCTCTATGGCTACACCTTC. The gene calls are TRBV5-1 and TRBJ1-2, with D perhaps matching TRBD1 (5 bases). Trimming pared 5 bases from V and 4 bases from J, leaving 18 bases between. The germline V gene encodes CDR1 SGHRS and CDR2 YFSETQ. There are 15 residues in the CDR3.

This clonotype has ten or more counts. The chain combines TRBV6-1 with TRBJ2-7; TRBD2 aligns across 10 bases. After removal of 10 bases from V and 3 bases from J, the junction contained 9 bases not matched to a gene. CDR1 is MNHNS and CDR2 is SASEGT in the germline V gene. The length of the CDR3 is 14 residues. The CDR3 is CATRLAGGIYEQYF. The CDR3 nucleotides are TGTGCCACACGATTAGCGGGGGGTATCTACGAGCAGTACTTC.

The sample holds a few counts of this clonotype. This chain uses TRBV2 with TRBJ1-4, with D unresolved. The germline V and J ends were trimmed by 4 bases and 4 bases, with 7 bases remaining between them. CDR1 is SNHLY and CDR2 is FYNNEI in the germline V gene. The CDR3 covers 13 residues. The CDR3 is CASSVGINEKLFF. CDR3 coding DNA: TGTGCCAGCAGTGTGGGGATTAATGAAAAACTGTTTTTT.

This clonotype was seen at least ten times. CDR3 amino acids: CASSFWGPSEGTDTQYF. The CDR3 nucleotides read TGTGCCAGCAGTTTTTGGGGCCCGAGCGAAGGCACAGATACGCAGTATTTT. The rearrangement uses TRBV28 and TRBJ2-3; D perhaps matches TRBD1 (5 bases). Germline-derived CDR1 and CDR2 are MDHEN and SYDVKM. The V and J ends lost 3 bases and 1 base respectively, with 17 bases between them. This CDR3 is built from 17 residues.

This clonotype was found many times. The chain is built from TRBV28 and TRBJ1-1; D might be TRBD1 (5 bases). Trimming shortened V by 6 bases and J by 6 bases, and 29 bases separated the two germline ends. This CDR3 comprises 18 residues. The germline gives CDR1 MDHEN, CDR2 SYDVKM. Here the CDR3 reads CASSTELPERKGYPEAFF. CDR3 in DNA: TGTGCCAGCAGCACGGAGCTCCCAGAAAGGAAGGGGTATCCTGAAGCTTTCTTT.

At least ten counts were recorded for this clonotype. The chain couples TRBV24-1 to TRBJ2-1; D remains ambiguous. Germline V gene data show CDR1 as KGHDR and CDR2 as SFDVKD. CDR3 length: 12 amino acids. Trimming left V 1 base short and J 9 bases short, with 6 bases between. The CDR3: CATSDFVGEQFF. CDR3 in DNA: TGTGCCACCAGTGATTTCGTCGGTGAGCAGTTCTTC.

This clonotype was counted at least ten times. V usage is TRBV7-7 and J usage is TRBJ2-5; 8 nucleotides agree with TRBD2. CDR3 length: 14 amino acids. CDR1 is SSHAT and CDR2 is FNYEAQ in the germline V gene (reference sequence). V lost 4 bases, J lost 5 bases, and 6 bases stayed unmatched. CDR3 coding DNA: TGTGCCAGCAGCTCCCACGGGGGGGCGGAGACCCAGTACTTC. This codes for CASSSHGGAETQYF.

This clonotype was detected ten times or more. The V gene is TRBV6-1, the J gene TRBJ2-3; no clear D. CDR1 and CDR2 from the germline V gene are MNHNS and SASEGT. The V gene lost 4 bases and the J gene lost 0 bases, with 8 bases spanning the gap. This CDR3 has 14 amino acids. CDR3 sequence reads: CASSVRVSTDTQYF. DNA of the CDR3: TGTGCCAGCAGTGTCCGGGTTAGCACAGATACGCAGTATTTT.

The V call is TRBV5-1, the J call TRBJ2-7; the match to TRBD1 covers 7 bases. The CDR3 loop spans 14 amino acids. Germline V gene sequence: CDR1 SGHRS, CDR2 YFSETQ. J was trimmed by 6 bases and V by 6 bases; bases with no gene match: 12. The CDR3 sequence: CASNRDSSVGEQYF. Here the CDR3 DNA reads TGCGCCAGCAATCGGGACAGCAGCGTCGGCGAGCAGTACTTC.